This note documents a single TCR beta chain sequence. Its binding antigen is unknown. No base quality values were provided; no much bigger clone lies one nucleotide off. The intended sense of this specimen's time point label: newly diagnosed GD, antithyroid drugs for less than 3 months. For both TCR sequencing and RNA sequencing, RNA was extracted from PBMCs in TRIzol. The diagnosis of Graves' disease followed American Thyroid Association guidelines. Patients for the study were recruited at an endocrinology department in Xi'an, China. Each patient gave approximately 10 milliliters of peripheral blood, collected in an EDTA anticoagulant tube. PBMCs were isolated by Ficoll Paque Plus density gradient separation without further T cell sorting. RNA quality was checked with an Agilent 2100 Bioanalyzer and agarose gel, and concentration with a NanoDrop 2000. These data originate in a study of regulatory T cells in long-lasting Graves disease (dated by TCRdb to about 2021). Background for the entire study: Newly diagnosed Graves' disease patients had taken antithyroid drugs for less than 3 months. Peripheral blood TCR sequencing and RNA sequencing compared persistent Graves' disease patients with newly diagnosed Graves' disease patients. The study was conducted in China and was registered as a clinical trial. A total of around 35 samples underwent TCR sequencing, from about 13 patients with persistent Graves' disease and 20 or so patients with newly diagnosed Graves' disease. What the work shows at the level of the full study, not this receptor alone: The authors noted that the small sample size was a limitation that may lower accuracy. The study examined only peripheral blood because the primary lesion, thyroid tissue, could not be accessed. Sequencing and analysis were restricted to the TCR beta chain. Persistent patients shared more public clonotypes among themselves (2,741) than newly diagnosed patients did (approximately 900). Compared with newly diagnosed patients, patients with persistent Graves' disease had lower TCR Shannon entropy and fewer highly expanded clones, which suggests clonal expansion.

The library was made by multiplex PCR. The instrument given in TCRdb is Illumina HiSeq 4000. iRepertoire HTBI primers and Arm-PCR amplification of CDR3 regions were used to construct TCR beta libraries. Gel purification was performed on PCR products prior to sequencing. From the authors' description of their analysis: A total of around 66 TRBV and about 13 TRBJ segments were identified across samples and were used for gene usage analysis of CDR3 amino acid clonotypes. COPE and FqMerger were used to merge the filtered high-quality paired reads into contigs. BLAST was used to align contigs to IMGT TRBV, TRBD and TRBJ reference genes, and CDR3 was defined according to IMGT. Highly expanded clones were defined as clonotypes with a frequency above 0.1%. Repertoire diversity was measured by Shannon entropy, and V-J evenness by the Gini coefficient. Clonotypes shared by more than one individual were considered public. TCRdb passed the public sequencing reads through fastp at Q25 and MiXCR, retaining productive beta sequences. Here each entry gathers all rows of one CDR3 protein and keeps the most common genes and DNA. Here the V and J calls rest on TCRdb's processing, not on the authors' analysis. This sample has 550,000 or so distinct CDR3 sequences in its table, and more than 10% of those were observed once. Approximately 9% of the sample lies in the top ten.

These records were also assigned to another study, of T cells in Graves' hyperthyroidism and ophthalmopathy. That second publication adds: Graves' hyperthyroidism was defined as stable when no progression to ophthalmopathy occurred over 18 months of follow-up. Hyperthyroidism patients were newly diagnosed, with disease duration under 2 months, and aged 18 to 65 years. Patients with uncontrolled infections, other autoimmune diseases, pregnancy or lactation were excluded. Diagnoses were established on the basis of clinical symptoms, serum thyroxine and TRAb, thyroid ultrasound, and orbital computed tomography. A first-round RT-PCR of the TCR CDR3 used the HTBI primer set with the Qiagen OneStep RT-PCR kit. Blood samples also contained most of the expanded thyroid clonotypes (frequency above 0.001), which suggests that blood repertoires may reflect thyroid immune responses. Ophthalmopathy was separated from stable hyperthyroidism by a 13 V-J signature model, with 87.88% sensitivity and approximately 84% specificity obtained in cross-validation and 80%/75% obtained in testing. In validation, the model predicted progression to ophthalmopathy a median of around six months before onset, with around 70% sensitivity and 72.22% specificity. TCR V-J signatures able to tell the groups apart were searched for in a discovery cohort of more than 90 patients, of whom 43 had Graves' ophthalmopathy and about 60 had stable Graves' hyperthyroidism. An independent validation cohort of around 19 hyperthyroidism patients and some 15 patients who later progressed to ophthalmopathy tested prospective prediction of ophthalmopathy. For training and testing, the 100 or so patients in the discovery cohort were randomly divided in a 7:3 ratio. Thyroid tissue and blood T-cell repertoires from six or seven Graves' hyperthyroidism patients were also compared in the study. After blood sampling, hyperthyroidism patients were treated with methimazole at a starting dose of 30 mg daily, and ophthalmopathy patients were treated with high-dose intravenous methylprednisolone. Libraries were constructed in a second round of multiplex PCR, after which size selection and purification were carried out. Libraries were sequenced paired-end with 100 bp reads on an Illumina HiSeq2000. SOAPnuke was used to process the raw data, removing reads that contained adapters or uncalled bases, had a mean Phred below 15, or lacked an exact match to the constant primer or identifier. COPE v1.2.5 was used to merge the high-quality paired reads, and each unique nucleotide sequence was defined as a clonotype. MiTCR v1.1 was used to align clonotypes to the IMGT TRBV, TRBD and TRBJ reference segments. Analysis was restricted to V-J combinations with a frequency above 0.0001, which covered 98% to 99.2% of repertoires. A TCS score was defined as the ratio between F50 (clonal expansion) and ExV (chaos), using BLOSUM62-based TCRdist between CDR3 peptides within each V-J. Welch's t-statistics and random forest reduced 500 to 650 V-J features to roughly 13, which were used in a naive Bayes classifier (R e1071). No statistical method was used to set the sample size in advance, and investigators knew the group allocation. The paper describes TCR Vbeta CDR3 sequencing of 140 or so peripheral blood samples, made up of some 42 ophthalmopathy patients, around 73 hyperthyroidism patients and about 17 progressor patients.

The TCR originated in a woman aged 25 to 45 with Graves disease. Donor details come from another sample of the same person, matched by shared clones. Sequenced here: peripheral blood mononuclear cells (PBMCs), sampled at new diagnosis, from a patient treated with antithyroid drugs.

The DNA sequence is TGTGCCACCAGCAGGGCCGGGACAGGGATGGGTACGCAGTATTTT. The translation is CATSRAGTGMGTQYF. The chain employs TRBV15 and TRBJ2-3, with 9 middle bases fitting TRBD1. From the cysteine up to the phenylalanine, the CDR3 has a length of 15 residues. Only CDR3 DNA remains: 45 bases, in frame from the first base. The germline V gene (reference sequence) provides CDR1 LNHNV and CDR2 YYDKDF. After removal of 3 bases from V and 8 bases from J, the junction retains 9 bases not matched to a gene.